Shown below are 31 T cell receptor beta chains from a single sample sequenced in a study of blood T cell repertoires in COVID-19. This table comes from immunoSEQ multiplex PCR, and its TCRdb copy is limited to in-frame clones, with some not included. The sample consists of roughly 80,000 clones, 90% to 95% of them appearing once. Sequencing was performed on peripheral blood. Receptor source: a man in his 60s with acute or convalescent COVID-19.

The chain joins TRBV5-4 to TRBJ2-1; 9 bases are a match to TRBD1. Germline V gene data show CDR1 as SGHNT and CDR2 as YYREEE (reference sequence). The CDR3 runs 15 residues. Unmatched junction bases numbered 9, after V lost 4 bases and J lost 7 bases. For the CDR3, the DNA is TGTGCCAGCAGCACCGGGACAGGGACGGGGAATGAGCAGTTCTTC. Translation gives CASSTGTGTGNEQFF.

The rearrangement joins TRBV29-1 to TRBJ1-2; D is possibly TRBD1 (6 bases). Germline CDR1 SQVTM, CDR2 ANQGSEA. This CDR3 comprises 16 residues. Trimming stripped 0 bases from V and 0 bases from J, with 14 bases between. Here the CDR3 DNA reads TGCAGCGTTGAAGAGCAAACAGGGCTAGCTAACTATGGCTACACCTTC. Translating gives CSVEEQTGLANYGYTF.

The chain employs TRBV11-3 and TRBJ2-5; a weak D match, TRBD1 (6 bases). Trimming shortened V by 0 bases and J by 4 bases, and 9 bases separated the two germline ends. The CDR3 runs to 14 residues. Germline V lookup: CDR1 SGHNT, CDR2 YENEEA. The DNA of the CDR3 is TGTGCCAGCAGCTTAGATCCAGGGGCAGAGACCCAGTACTTC. Amino acids: CASSLDPGAETQYF.

V usage is TRBV19 and J usage is TRBJ1-5; TRBD1 matches 7 bases. V lost 4 bases and J lost 7; bases outside the gene matches: 10. Germline V lookup: CDR1 LNHDA, CDR2 SQIVND (reference sequence). The CDR3 is made up of 15 amino acids. The CDR3 DNA sequence: TGTGCCAGTAGTAGGGCCCGACAGGGAACCCAGCCCCAGCATTTT. As protein: CASSRARQGTQPQHF.

The gene calls are TRBV2 and TRBJ2-7, with D uncertain. Germline V gene lookup returns CDR1 SNHLY and CDR2 FYNNEI. V was trimmed by 4 bases and J by 0 bases, leaving 10 bases between them. CDR3 length: 14 residues. The CDR3 DNA sequence: TGTGCCAGCAGTGGACAAGTAAACTCCTACGAGCAGTACTTC. It specifies CASSGQVNSYEQYF.

V gene TRBV19 combines with J gene TRBJ2-1; 9 nucleotides match TRBD1. This CDR3 contains 17 residues. The junction had 11 bases not matched to a gene; V was cut back by 3 bases and J by 5 bases. Germline CDR1 LNHDA, CDR2 SQIVND (reference sequence). CDR3 bases: TGTGCCAGTAGTATGACAGGGGGTTCTTTCCCGGACAATGAGCAGTTCTTC. Its translation: CASSMTGGSFPDNEQFF.

The chain employs TRBV9 and TRBJ1-2; D perhaps matches TRBD1 (6 bases). There are 15 residues in the CDR3. CDR1 and CDR2 (germline): SGDLS, YYNGEE. V lost 4 bases to trimming and J lost 7 bases, with 20 bases between them. The CDR3 DNA follows: TGTGCCAGCAGCCTCGCCGGGACACCCCCGTCTGGCTACACCTTC. Translation gives CASSLAGTPPSGYTF.

This chain joins TRBV5-5 and TRBJ1-3; no clear D gene. Germline values: CDR1 SGHKS, CDR2 YYEKEE (reference sequence). With 4 bases removed from V and 2 bases from J, the gap between germline ends came to 10 bases. This CDR3 is built from 14 residues. The CDR3 sequence is CASSLLETGNTIYF. The DNA of the CDR3 is TGTGCCAGCAGCCTATTAGAAACTGGAAACACCATATATTTT.

This clone came up a few times. The genes are TRBV4-1 and TRBJ2-1; D unresolved. Trimming stripped 2 bases from V and 4 bases from J, with 27 bases between. Germline values: CDR1 MGHRA, CDR2 YSYEKL. This CDR3 region has 20 residues. Here the CDR3 DNA reads TGCGCCAGCAGCCAACTATTGAACCCGGCACCGGGTCGTCGGTACAATGAGCAGTTCTTC. It translates to CASSQLLNPAPGRRYNEQFF.

This chain joins TRBV6-2 or TRBV6-3 and TRBJ2-7; a weak D match, TRBD2 (5 bases). This CDR3 contains 13 residues. Germline loops: CDR1 MNHEY, CDR2 SVGEGT. Trimming stripped 5 bases from V and 6 bases from J, with 14 bases between. The CDR3 bases are TGTGCCAGCAGTGCACGGGGATTGCCCGAGCAGTACTTC. Its translation is CASSARGLPEQYF.

The chain carries TRBV5-1 and TRBJ2-7, with 9 positions matching TRBD1. Germline values: CDR1 SGHRS, CDR2 YFSETQ. The CDR3 has 14 amino acids. Trimming cost V 0 bases and J 7 bases; bases outside gene matches: 5. The CDR3 protein is CASSLGTGAGEQYF. In DNA form, the CDR3 reads TGCGCCAGCAGCTTGGGGACAGGGGCTGGGGAGCAGTACTTC.

The V and J genes are TRBV4-2 and TRBJ1-6; the match to TRBD1 covers 7 bases. The V gene's germline CDR1 is LGHNA and CDR2 YNFKEQ. The CDR3 has 16 residues. Trimming removed 2 bases from V and 10 bases from J; junction bases left unmatched: 11. The CDR3 nucleotides read TGTGCCAGCAGCCAAAGGGTTACAGGGGAAGGGTCACCCCTCCACTTT. The encoded protein is CASSQRVTGEGSPLHF.

The rearrangement uses TRBV5-1 and TRBJ2-7; D may be TRBD2 (5 bases). Trimming cost V 2 bases and J 4 bases, with 16 bases left between them. The V gene's germline CDR1 is SGHRS and CDR2 YFSETQ. The CDR3 extends over 15 amino acids. The CDR3, as DNA: TGCGCCAGCAGCTTTCGGACTGAGGATCCTTACGAGCAGTACTTC. Translating it yields CASSFRTEDPYEQYF. The whole variable domain, remainder taken from reference TRBV5-1 and TRBJ2-7, is KAGVTQTPRYLIKTRGQQVTLSCSPISGHRSVSWYQQTPGQGLQFLFEYFSETQRNKGNFPGRFSGRQFSNSRSEMNVSTLELGDSALYLCASSFRTEDPYEQYFGPGTRLTVT.

The chain links TRBV28 to TRBJ1-1, with no clear D. Trimming took 6 bases from V and 5 from J, leaving 16 bases between them. Germline CDR1 is MDHEN and CDR2 is SYDVKM. The CDR3 extends over 14 amino acids. The CDR3 DNA reads TGTGCCAGCAGCCCCCCCGCCCGCGGGACTGAAGCTTTCTTT. Translation gives CASSPPARGTEAFF.

The rearrangement joins TRBV6-1 to TRBJ1-1; TRBD1 is a possible D gene (6 bases). Trimming shortened V by 1 base and J by 4 bases, and 13 bases separated the two germline ends. Germline CDR1 and CDR2: MNHNS and SASEGT. The CDR3 length is 15 residues. In DNA form, the CDR3 reads TGTGCCAGCAGTGAAGATCCTGGACAGATCACTGAAGCTTTCTTT. The encoded protein is CASSEDPGQITEAFF.

This CDR3 is CASSALDSNSPLHF. Written as DNA, the CDR3 is TGTGCCAGCAGCGCCTTGGACAGCAATTCACCCCTCCACTTT. This rearrangement joins TRBV9 to TRBJ1-6; D is possibly TRBD1 (6 bases). The CDR3 sequence is 14 residues long. The germline V and J ends were trimmed by 3 bases and 7 bases, with 11 bases remaining between them. Germline values: CDR1 SGDLS, CDR2 YYNGEE.

This clone was recorded only once. The rearrangement joins TRBV2 to TRBJ2-1, with D tentatively TRBD2 (5 bases). Deletions cut 5 bases from V and 6 bases from J, with 11 bases between. Per germline, CDR1 SNHLY and CDR2 FYNNEI. This CDR3 spans 13 amino acids. The CDR3 region is CASSSREGNEQFF. CDR3 in DNA: TGTGCCAGCAGTTCTCGAGAGGGCAATGAGCAGTTCTTC.

V usage is TRBV6-2 or TRBV6-3 and J usage is TRBJ1-6; 7 positions agree with TRBD1. This CDR3 spans 15 amino acids. The germline CDR1 and CDR2 sequences are MNHEY and SVGEGT. Trimming cost V 6 bases and J 9 bases; bases outside gene matches: 11. CDR3 sequence reads: CASSPTRQGSSPLHF. CDR3 nucleotide sequence: TGTGCCAGCAGCCCCACCCGACAGGGAAGTTCACCCCTCCACTTT.

This rearrangement joins TRBV18 to TRBJ1-2, with 7 bases lining up with TRBD1. This CDR3 has 14 amino acids. Germline V lookup: CDR1 KGHSH, CDR2 LQKENI. Trimming at V came to 4 bases and at J to 3 bases, leaving 5 bases not matched to a gene. For the CDR3, the DNA is TGTGCCAGCTCACTCCAGGGGGACTACTATGGCTACACCTTC. It codes for CASSLQGDYYGYTF.

This sequence joins TRBV4-2 and TRBJ1-3; the D gene is possibly TRBD1 (5 bases). The V gene lost 4 bases and the J gene lost 7 bases, with 14 bases spanning the gap. The CDR3 consists of 14 residues. Germline CDR1 LGHNA, CDR2 YNFKEQ. The CDR3 protein is CASSRQTDGNTIYF. The CDR3 DNA is TGTGCCAGCAGCCGACAGACGGACGGGAACACCATATATTTT.

The V and J genes are TRBV28 and TRBJ1-4; D is undetermined. Trimming shortened V by 3 bases and J by 0 bases, and 14 bases separated the two germline ends. Germline CDR1 and CDR2: MDHEN and SYDVKM. This CDR3 has 17 amino acids. CDR3 protein: CASSFFAGSATNEKLFF. CDR3 nucleotide sequence: TGTGCCAGCAGTTTCTTTGCAGGCTCTGCAACTAATGAAAAACTGTTTTTT.

The V call is TRBV27, the J call TRBJ1-1; 12 nucleotides align to TRBD1. The CDR3 is 16 residues long. CDR1 MNHEY and CDR2 SMNVEV come from the germline V gene (reference sequence). The V segment lost 5 bases and the J segment 5 bases; nucleotides outside the gene matches: 9. CDR3 region: CASSIVGTGGLTEAFF. The CDR3 DNA follows: TGTGCCAGCAGTATCGTAGGGACAGGGGGCTTGACTGAAGCTTTCTTT.

The chain employs TRBV5-4 and TRBJ2-7; the match to TRBD1 covers 7 bases. CDR3 length: 15 amino acids. The trim removed 0 bases at V and 2 bases at J, leaving 5 bases unmatched. Germline V gene data show CDR1 as SGHNT and CDR2 as YYREEE (reference sequence). The CDR3 nucleotides read TGTGCCAGCAGCTTGGGACAGGGCCCTGCCTACGAGCAGTACTTC. Translation: CASSLGQGPAYEQYF. Full variable domain (missing parts from reference TRBV5-4 and TRBJ2-7): ETGVTQSPTHLIKTRGQQVTLRCSSQSGHNTVSWYQQALGQGPQFIFQYYREEENGRGNFPPRFSGLQFPNYSSELNVNALELDDSALYLCASSLGQGPAYEQYFGPGTRLTVT.

V and J are TRBV5-1 and TRBJ1-1; no reliable D call. The CDR3 length is 14 residues. The germline V and J ends were trimmed by 0 bases and 3 bases, with 9 bases remaining between them. Looked up from germline, CDR1 is SGHRS and CDR2 is YFSETQ. In DNA form, the CDR3 reads TGCGCCAGCAGCTTGGGGGCAGCTGACACTGAAGCTTTCTTT. Amino acid sequence: CASSLGAADTEAFF.

The chain has TRBV7-9 and TRBJ2-3; D might be TRBD2 (5 bases). Germline assignment: CDR1 SEHNR and CDR2 FQNEAQ (reference sequence). The CDR3 length is 12 residues. V was pared by 4 bases and J by 5 bases, with 7 bases between. In DNA form, the CDR3 reads TGTGCCAGCAGCTCGGGGTTAGATACGCAGTATTTT. It encodes CASSSGLDTQYF.

The chain recombines TRBV7-8 with TRBJ1-4, with 7 bases lining up with TRBD1. Looked up from germline, CDR1 is SGHVS and CDR2 is FQNEAQ. This CDR3 is built from 14 residues. The J segment lost 2 bases and the V segment lost 4 bases, leaving 1 base of the junction unmatched. The CDR3: CASSSGGTNEKLFF. The CDR3 region has the DNA TGTGCCAGCAGCTCAGGGGGGACTAATGAAAAACTGTTTTTT.

The chain joins TRBV19 to TRBJ2-7; tentative D call: TRBD2 (5 bases). Germline V gene data show CDR1 as LNHDA and CDR2 as SQIVND (reference sequence). This CDR3 is 14 amino acids long. Trimming left V 2 bases short and J 4 bases short, with 12 bases between. Written as DNA, the CDR3 is TGTGCCAGTAGTATAAGAGCGGACGGTTACGAGCAGTACTTC. It codes for CASSIRADGYEQYF.

J is TRBJ2-1 and V is TRBV19; 9 nucleotides match TRBD2. This CDR3 contains 15 residues. Germline V CDR1 and CDR2: LNHDA, SQIVND (reference sequence). Germline trimming cut 6 bases from V and 7 bases from J; bases unmatched to any gene: 10. CDR3 sequence (DNA): TGTGCCAGTAGGAGGGCGAGCGGGAGGAATAATGAGCAGTTCTTC. Encoded protein: CASRRASGRNNEQFF.

The chain couples TRBV7-3 to TRBJ2-3; 7 nucleotides line up with TRBD2. V was clipped by 5 bases and J by 4 bases; unmatched bases: 6. Germline values: CDR1 SGHTA, CDR2 FQGTGA. The CDR3 totals 14 residues. Here the CDR3 reads CASSPGRAPDTQYF. CDR3 nucleotides: TGTGCCAGCAGCCCAGGGAGGGCCCCAGATACGCAGTATTTT.

The V and J genes are TRBV6-5 and TRBJ1-6; D perhaps matches TRBD1 (5 bases). CDR3 length equals 11 residues. The V and J ends lost 4 bases and 17 bases respectively, with 12 bases between them. Per germline, CDR1 MNHEY and CDR2 SVGAGI. The CDR3 DNA is TGTGCCAGCAGTTCAGGGCATTCTTTCCACTTT. Its protein is CASSSGHSFHF.

The chain couples TRBV2 to TRBJ1-3; TRBD1 matches at 9 bases. The CDR3 has 15 amino acids. Germline V gives CDR1 SNHLY, CDR2 FYNNEI. The V gene end was trimmed by 7 bases and the J gene end by 4 bases; junction bases not matched to a gene: 8. In DNA form, the CDR3 reads TGTGCCAGCAAACGGGGACAGGGTTCCGGAAACACCATATATTTT. This translates into CASKRGQGSGNTIYF.